This T cell receptor beta chain was captured in a study of blood T cell repertoires in COVID-19. At the level of the study: The United States, Italy and Spain provided the acute and convalescent COVID-19 samples. The analysed material was cDNA or gDNA that came from T cells, B-cell-depleted T cells, or PBMCs.

Per the original methods: Reference gene primer amplification gave nucleated cell count estimates. This table comes from immunoSEQ multiplex PCR, and its TCRdb copy is limited to in-frame clones, with some not included. V and J calls and clone size come straight from that table; D and trimming were deduced from the DNA. The top ten hold around 4.5% of the sample, which has some 100,000 clones, roughly 91% seen once. The specimen was peripheral blood. The TCR was taken from an elderly woman with active COVID-19.

This CDR3 reads CASSPLFGGYGYTF. CDR3 DNA sequence: TGTGCCAGCAGCCCCCTATTCGGGGGCTATGGCTACACCTTC. The gene calls are TRBV6-2 or TRBV6-3 and TRBJ1-2; tentatively, D is TRBD1 (5 bases). The CDR3 spans 14 residues. Germline lookup yields CDR1 MNHEY and CDR2 SVGEGT. The germline V and J ends were trimmed by 6 bases and 4 bases, with 15 bases remaining between them.